This entry lists 24 T cell receptor beta chains sequenced from one sample in a study of shared clonotypes between healthy human individuals. Here immunoSEQ multiplex PCR was the method, and the copy in TCRdb shows in-frame clones only, minus some. The sample includes roughly 1,500,000 clones, 95% to 99% seen only once; the top ten take about 0.42%. Sequencing input: naive CD4+ T cells sorted from blood. The subset is: CD45RA+ positively selected. The receptors were gathered from a man under 40 in good health.

This clone was seen a few times. In DNA form, the CDR3 reads TGCGCCAGCAGCTTGACAGGGGGAGATGAAAAACTGTTTTTT. This gives the protein CASSLTGGDEKLFF. The chain employs TRBV5-1 and TRBJ1-4, with 8 bases that match TRBD1. V dropped 1 base and J dropped 6; count of bases not matched to a gene: 2. Germline CDR1 reads SGHRS; CDR2 reads YFSETQ. The CDR3 extends over 14 amino acids.

The chain carries TRBV5-1 and TRBJ1-1, with no clear D. The germline V and J ends were trimmed by 0 bases and 3 bases, with 3 bases remaining between them. In germline, CDR1 is SGHRS, CDR2 YFSETQ. This CDR3 is built from 12 residues. CDR3 sequence reads: CASSLGDTEAFF. Written as DNA, the CDR3 is TGCGCCAGCAGCTTGGGGGACACTGAAGCTTTCTTT.

This chain links TRBV10-1 with TRBJ2-5; 7 positions match TRBD1. The CDR3 has 14 residues. V shed 4 bases and J 4 bases; nucleotides not matched to a gene: 6. CDR1 WNHNN and CDR2 SYGVQD come from the germline V gene (reference sequence). CDR3: CASSGDRDRETQYF. In nucleotides, the CDR3 is TGCGCCAGCAGTGGAGACAGGGATCGAGAGACCCAGTACTTC.

V is TRBV11-2 and J is TRBJ2-7; 9 nucleotides match TRBD2. V shed 5 bases, J shed 5 bases, and the junction held 4 bases outside the gene matches. The CDR3 is 13 amino acids. Germline loops: CDR1 SGHAT, CDR2 FQNNGV. CDR3 DNA sequence: TGTGCCAGCAGCCCGGGACTAGCACACGAGCAGTACTTC. It codes for CASSPGLAHEQYF.

This rearrangement joins TRBV28 to TRBJ2-5, with D perhaps matching TRBD1 or TRBD2 (6 bases each). Looked up from germline, CDR1 is MDHEN and CDR2 is SYDVKM. V lost 6 bases to trimming and J lost 2 bases, with 25 bases between them. The CDR3 consists of 18 residues. CDR3 sequence: CASSAARGRRPLQETQYF. As DNA, the CDR3 is TGTGCCAGCAGCGCGGCGAGGGGGAGGCGCCCCCTGCAAGAGACCCAGTACTTC.

The V and J genes are TRBV6-5 and TRBJ2-6; TRBD1 matches 8 bases. The germline V gene encodes CDR1 MNHEY and CDR2 SVGAGI. The trim removed 6 bases at V and 4 bases at J, leaving 5 bases unmatched. The CDR3 runs 15 residues. CDR3 protein: CASSRGLTGANVLTF. CDR3 DNA: TGTGCCAGCAGCAGGGGGCTAACCGGGGCCAACGTCCTGACTTTC.

The V gene is TRBV6-5, the J gene TRBJ2-1; D gene uncertain. Germline-derived CDR1 and CDR2 are MNHEY and SVGAGI. The V end was cut by 5 bases, the J end by 4 bases, with 6 bases between. The CDR3 consists of 12 residues. This chain's CDR3 is CASSQRYNEQFF. CDR3 bases: TGTGCCAGCAGTCAAAGGTACAATGAGCAGTTCTTC.

This clone was recorded only once. The rearrangement links TRBV28 to TRBJ2-7; D is unclear. V was pared by 8 bases and J by 2 bases, with 7 bases between. Germline V gene lookup returns CDR1 MDHEN and CDR2 SYDVKM. There are 11 residues in the CDR3. In DNA, the CDR3 is TGTGCCAGCGCCAGGACCTACGAGCAGTACTTC. Translated: CASARTYEQYF.

A few counts support this clone. Other DNA sequences in the same sample also yield this CDR3. The J gene is TRBJ2-7, the V gene TRBV2, with D tentatively TRBD2 (5 bases). V was trimmed by 6 bases and J by 2 bases, leaving 8 bases between them. Germline V lookup: CDR1 SNHLY, CDR2 FYNNEI. The CDR3 totals 12 residues. CDR3 residues: CASRDSTYEQYF. CDR3 coding DNA: TGTGCCAGCAGGGACTCGACCTACGAGCAGTACTTC.

The rearrangement links TRBV5-1 to TRBJ2-7; possibly TRBD1 for D (6 bases). V shed 4 bases and J shed 2 bases, with 10 bases lying between them. CDR1 is SGHRS, CDR2 YFSETQ, per germline. The CDR3 spans 13 residues. The CDR3 region is CASSPRQAYEQYF. The CDR3 bases are TGCGCCAGCAGCCCGCGACAGGCCTACGAGCAGTACTTC.

The chain combines TRBV5-4 with TRBJ2-2, with 12 bases that match TRBD2. There are 15 residues in the CDR3. With V trimmed by 3 bases and J by 6 bases, 3 bases remained unmatched. Per germline, CDR1 SGHNT and CDR2 YYREEE (reference sequence). DNA for the CDR3: TGTGCCAGCAGCTCCCTAGCGGGAGGGCCCGGGGAGCTGTTTTTT. Its translation is CASSSLAGGPGELFF. Together with reference TRBV5-4 and TRBJ2-2, the CDR3 gives the full variable domain: ETGVTQSPTHLIKTRGQQVTLRCSSQSGHNTVSWYQQALGQGPQFIFQYYREEENGRGNFPPRFSGLQFPNYSSELNVNALELDDSALYLCASSSLAGGPGELFFGEGSRLTVL.

V and J are TRBV18 and TRBJ2-3; 11 nucleotides agree with TRBD1. This CDR3 has 17 residues. Germline V gene data show CDR1 as KGHSH and CDR2 as LQKENI. With V trimmed by 6 bases and J by 7 bases, 15 bases remained unmatched. The CDR3 bases are TGTGCCAGCTCTCCAAGAGGACGGGACAGGGGGTCGAATACGCAGTATTTT. This encodes CASSPRGRDRGSNTQYF.

CDR3 protein: CASSPAGSYQETQYF. For the CDR3, the DNA is TGTGCCAGCTCACCAGCAGGAAGTTACCAAGAGACCCAGTACTTC. The J gene is TRBJ2-5, the V gene TRBV18; D remains ambiguous. In germline, CDR1 is KGHSH, CDR2 LQKENI. V was pared by 2 bases and J by 0 bases, with 10 bases between. The CDR3 has 15 residues.

This chain links TRBV9 with TRBJ1-2; 9 positions match TRBD1. This CDR3 is 17 amino acids long. The germline V gene encodes CDR1 SGDLS and CDR2 YYNGEE. Trimming took 3 bases from V and 4 from J; bases not matched to a gene: 13. CDR3 bases: TGTGCCAGCAGCGAACGCGCCCTAACAGGGGGCGTCTATGGCTACACCTTC. Translated, it gives CASSERALTGGVYGYTF.

V and J are TRBV7-6 and TRBJ2-3; 9 nucleotides match TRBD2. This CDR3 is built from 16 residues. Germline lookup yields CDR1 SGHVS and CDR2 FNYEAQ. With 1 base clipped from V and 2 bases from J, the junction kept 4 bases outside the gene matches. CDR3 sequence (DNA): TGTGCCAGCAGCTTAGGTAGCGGGAGAGCCACAGATACGCAGTATTTT. This gives the protein CASSLGSGRATDTQYF. The entire variable domain, with the rest obtained from reference TRBV7-6 and TRBJ2-3, is as follows: GAGVSQSPRYKVTKRGQDVALRCDPISGHVSLYWYRQALGQGPEFLTYFNYEAQQDKSGLPNDRFSAERPEGSISTLTIQRTEQRDSAMYRCASSLGSGRATDTQYFGPGTRLTVL.

This rearrangement joins TRBV28 to TRBJ1-2; unclear D gene. CDR3 length: 14 residues. Deletions cut 3 bases from V and 8 bases from J, with 16 bases between. Germline CDR1 is MDHEN and CDR2 is SYDVKM. DNA for the CDR3: TGTGCCAGCAGTTTGGTGGCGGCGAGCTGGGGCTACACCTTC. Translated: CASSLVAASWGYTF.

V is TRBV30 and J is TRBJ1-1, with D perhaps TRBD1 (5 bases). The CDR3 has 13 amino acids. The V end lost 4 bases, the J end lost 1 base, and 10 bases lay between the germline ends. Germline V gives CDR1 GTSNPN, CDR2 SVGIG (reference sequence). CDR3 protein: CAWKRGENTEAFF. The CDR3 coding sequence is TGTGCCTGGAAGAGGGGCGAGAACACTGAAGCTTTCTTT. Together with reference TRBV30 and TRBJ1-1, the CDR3 gives the full variable domain: SQTIHQWPATLVQPVGSPLSLECTVEGTSNPNLYWYRQAAGRGLQLLFYSVGIGQISSEVPQNLSASRPQDRQFILSSKKLLLSDSGFYLCAWKRGENTEAFFGQGTRLTVV.

The chain joins TRBV5-6 to TRBJ1-1; D unclear. V lost 3 bases and J 1 base, leaving 7 bases between the germline ends. Germline-derived CDR1 and CDR2 are SGHDT and YYEEEE. The CDR3 runs to 13 residues. CDR3 in DNA: TGTGCCAGCAGCTCCAGAGGGAACACTGAAGCTTTCTTT. Its translation: CASSSRGNTEAFF.

This sequence joins TRBV29-1 and TRBJ2-1; D is possibly TRBD2 (6 bases). Trimming shortened V by 7 bases and J by 7 bases, and 17 bases separated the two germline ends. CDR3 length: 13 amino acids. Looked up from germline, CDR1 is SQVTM and CDR2 is ANQGSEA. Written as DNA, the CDR3 is TGCAGCGCCGTGGCCGGGACTGGGAATGAGCAGTTCTTC. Protein sequence: CSAVAGTGNEQFF.

This chain links TRBV5-5 with TRBJ1-2, with unresolved D. The V gene's germline CDR1 is SGHKS and CDR2 YYEKEE (reference sequence). V lost 0 bases and J 8 bases, leaving 5 bases between the germline ends. The CDR3 has 11 residues. The CDR3 here is CASSLDGGYTF. The CDR3 region has the DNA TGTGCCAGCAGCTTGGACGGCGGCTACACCTTC.

The rearrangement links TRBV5-8 to TRBJ1-5; D gene uncertain. Per the germline V gene, CDR1 is SGHTS and CDR2 is YDEGEE. V lost 1 base, J lost 4 bases, and 6 bases lay in between. The CDR3 runs 13 residues. DNA for the CDR3: TGTGCCAGCAGCTTGAGATTTAATCAGCCCCAGCATTTT. Amino acids: CASSLRFNQPQHF. Together with reference TRBV5-8 and TRBJ1-5, the CDR3 gives the full variable domain: EAGVTQSPTHLIKTRGQQATLRCSPISGHTSVYWYQQALGLGLQFLLWYDEGEERNRGNFPPRFSGRQFPNYSSELNVNALELEDSALYLCASSLRFNQPQHFGDGTRLSIL.

This chain joins TRBV2 and TRBJ2-1; D is possibly TRBD2 (6 bases). Deletions cut 4 bases from V and 4 bases from J, with 17 bases between. Germline assignment: CDR1 SNHLY and CDR2 FYNNEI. The CDR3 has 16 amino acids. CDR3 residues: CASSGAWRALYNEQFF. CDR3 DNA: TGTGCCAGCAGTGGGGCCTGGAGGGCGTTATACAATGAGCAGTTCTTC. The full variable domain, rest sourced from reference TRBV2 and TRBJ2-1, is EPEVTQTPSHQVTQMGQEVILRCVPISNHLYFYWYRQILGQKVEFLVSFYNNEISEKSEIFDDQFSVERPDGSNFTLKIRSTKLEDSAMYFCASSGAWRALYNEQFFGPGTRLTVL.

This clone showed up just once. The chain is built from TRBV7-6 and TRBJ1-5; D might be TRBD1 (5 bases). Germline values: CDR1 SGHVS, CDR2 FNYEAQ. The CDR3 runs 17 residues. Deletions cut 0 bases from V and 2 bases from J, with 14 bases between. The CDR3: CASSLAGQGRGNQPQHF. The CDR3 coding sequence is TGTGCCAGCAGCTTAGCGGGGCAGGGTAGGGGCAATCAGCCCCAGCATTTT.

The chain carries TRBV11-2 and TRBJ1-1; perhaps TRBD1 as D (5 bases). The V end was cut by 10 bases, the J end by 2 bases, with 14 bases between. This CDR3 comprises 13 residues. Germline-derived CDR1 and CDR2 are SGHAT and FQNNGV. The CDR3 spells CATATEINTEAFF. The CDR3 DNA is TGTGCCACCGCGACAGAAATAAACACTGAAGCTTTCTTT.